One sample yielded the 22 T cell receptor beta chains listed below, sequenced in a study of breast tumors, draining lymph nodes, adjacent tissues. Axillary draining lymph nodes of breast cancer patients supplied the node samples. TCRdb analysed the multiplex PCR reads with MiXCR anew, one entry per CDR3 protein. The profile shows 85,000 to 130,000 distinct CDR3 sequences, 21% of them singletons. The sequencing sample was made of axillary lymph node tissue. All receptors derive from a female donor with breast cancer. Some clones in this sample may be carry-over from other donors' samples.

This clonotype has at least ten counts. The chain carries TRBV7-9 and TRBJ1-4; D gene unclear. V dropped 1 base and J dropped 7 bases, with 16 bases sitting between them. Per the germline V gene, CDR1 is SEHNR and CDR2 is FQNEAQ (reference sequence). This CDR3 has 16 residues. The CDR3 sequence: CASSLEDVVSGEKLFF. The CDR3 nucleotides read TGTGCCAGCAGCTTAGAGGATGTCGTCTCGGGTGAAAAACTGTTTTTT.

This clonotype was seen ten or more times. This chain uses TRBV6-1 with TRBJ2-7; 8 bases align to TRBD2. CDR3 size: 14 residues. Trimming cost V 6 bases and J 3 bases; bases outside gene matches: 7. CDR1 is MNHNS and CDR2 is SASEGT in the germline V gene. The CDR3: CASRAIAGNYEQYF. The CDR3 region has the DNA TGTGCCAGCAGAGCTATAGCGGGGAACTACGAGCAGTACTTC.

Points on this clonotype: A much more abundant neighbour one base away suggests this may be a read error. V and J are TRBV5-1 and TRBJ2-2; no reliable D call. The CDR3 extends over 14 amino acids. Germline values: CDR1 SGHRS, CDR2 YFSETQ. Trimming pared 4 bases from V and 2 bases from J, leaving 9 bases between. The CDR3 loop reads CASSQDFNTGELFF. Written as DNA, the CDR3 is TGCGCCAGCAGCCAGGATTTCAACACCGGGGAGCTGTTTTTT.

This clonotype was counted at least ten times. The V gene is TRBV5-1, the J gene TRBJ2-1; TRBD1 matches at 10 bases. Germline CDR1 reads SGHRS; CDR2 reads YFSETQ. The CDR3 has 14 amino acids. The junction had 7 bases not matched to a gene; V was cut back by 4 bases and J by 9 bases. CDR3 coding DNA: TGCGCCAGCAGCGTATCGGACAGGGGGGGTGAGCAGTTCTTC. Amino acid sequence: CASSVSDRGGEQFF.

Many counts were recorded for this clonotype. V is TRBV25-1 and J is TRBJ2-3; unclear D gene. With 4 bases removed from V and 6 bases from J, the gap between germline ends came to 8 bases. The CDR3 extends over 12 amino acids. The germline V gene has CDR1 MGHDK and CDR2 SYGVNS. CDR3 amino acids: CASSALGDTQYF. The DNA for the CDR3 is TGTGCCAGCAGTGCCCTAGGGGATACGCAGTATTTT.

This clonotype was observed at least ten times. The chain combines TRBV7-9 with TRBJ2-2; no firm D call. Germline V gene lookup returns CDR1 SEHNR and CDR2 FQNEAQ (reference sequence). The CDR3 spans 15 residues. The germline V and J ends were trimmed by 0 bases and 3 bases, with 8 bases remaining between them. CDR3 in amino acids: CASSLAGVDTGELFF. The CDR3 DNA sequence: TGTGCCAGCAGCTTAGCCGGCGTGGACACCGGGGAGCTGTTTTTT.

The sample holds a few counts of this clonotype. The V and J genes are TRBV3-1 and TRBJ2-1; D is unclear. This CDR3 has 12 amino acids. The germline CDR1 and CDR2 sequences are LGHDT and YNNKEL (reference sequence). Trimming left V 3 bases short and J 9 bases short, with 9 bases between. The CDR3 coding sequence is TGTGCCAGCAGCCATCGCAGAACTGAGCAGTTCTTC. It translates to CASSHRRTEQFF.

This clonotype was found many times. The chain links TRBV7-9 to TRBJ2-7, with unresolved D. Per the germline V gene, CDR1 is SEHNR and CDR2 is FQNEAQ (reference sequence). V gave up 6 bases and J gave up 3 bases, with 15 bases separating them. This CDR3 region has 14 residues. The CDR3 reads CASSPKERLYEQYF. DNA of the CDR3: TGTGCCAGCAGTCCCAAGGAACGCCTCTACGAGCAGTACTTC. The variable domain in full, completed from reference TRBV7-9 and TRBJ2-7, reads DTGVSQNPRHKITKRGQNVTFRCDPISEHNRLYWYRQTLGQGPEFLTYFQNEAQLEKSRLLSDRFSAERPKGSFSTLEIQRTEQGDSAMYLCASSPKERLYEQYFGPGTRLTVT.

This clonotype was detected ten times or more. The chain couples TRBV19 to TRBJ2-7; 11 positions agree with TRBD2. V lost 5 bases to trimming and J lost 3 bases; unmatched junction nucleotides: 6. Per the germline V gene, CDR1 is LNHDA and CDR2 is SQIVND (reference sequence). This CDR3 spans 15 amino acids. The CDR3 region is CASSLAGTSGYEQYF. The CDR3 nucleotides are TGTGCCAGTAGTCTCGCTGGGACTAGCGGCTACGAGCAGTACTTC.

Regarding this clonotype: This may come from a read error, since a much larger clone is one base off. This chain connects TRBV10-3 to TRBJ2-3; 9 positions agree with TRBD1. CDR1 and CDR2 from the germline V gene are ENHRY and SYGVKD. This CDR3 has 15 residues. V dropped 4 bases and J dropped 1; count of bases not matched to a gene: 3. The DNA for the CDR3 is TGTGCCATCAGTGGATGGGACAGGGGCACAGATACGCAGTATTTT. This sequence encodes CAISGWDRGTDTQYF.

This clonotype came up a few times. The V gene is TRBV4-2, the J gene TRBJ2-2, with a tentative D call TRBD1 (6 bases). Trimming took 3 bases from V and 1 from J, leaving 12 bases between them. The CDR3 has 16 amino acids. Germline V gene sequence: CDR1 LGHNA, CDR2 YNFKEQ. CDR3 sequence: CASSHLRDMNTGELFF. The DNA of the CDR3 is TGTGCCAGCAGCCATCTCCGGGACATGAACACCGGGGAGCTGTTTTTT.

This clonotype was detected many times. The chain employs TRBV5-4 and TRBJ2-7, with D possibly TRBD1 on 6 matching bases. Germline CDR1 SGHNT, CDR2 YYREEE (reference sequence). The CDR3 has 14 residues. The V gene lost 1 base and the J gene lost 0 bases, with 8 bases spanning the gap. The CDR3 nucleotides read TGTGCCAGCAGCTTGACAGGGTCCTCCTACGAGCAGTACTTC. Translating gives CASSLTGSSYEQYF.

This clonotype was seen a few times. The chain carries TRBV28 and TRBJ2-5, with 9 bases lining up with TRBD2. The CDR3 is 15 amino acids. V shed 4 bases and J 9 bases; nucleotides not matched to a gene: 12. From germline, CDR1 is MDHEN and CDR2 SYDVKM. The CDR3 DNA follows: TGTGCCAGCAGTTCACCCGTAGCGGGGGCCCGGGCCCAGTACTTC. This encodes CASSSPVAGARAQYF.

This clonotype was counted many times. CDR3 coding DNA: TGTGCCAGCAGCGTCCAGGGCTACGAGCAGTACTTC. This sequence encodes CASSVQGYEQYF. V gene TRBV2 combines with J gene TRBJ2-7; possibly TRBD1 for D (5 bases). Germline V CDR1 and CDR2: SNHLY, FYNNEI. V lost 6 bases to trimming and J lost 3 bases, with 9 bases between them. This CDR3 spans 12 amino acids.

This clonotype was recorded at least ten times. The chain carries TRBV7-8 and TRBJ2-1; 10 nucleotides match TRBD2. Unmatched junction bases numbered 10, after V lost 1 base and J lost 4 bases. The germline V gene has CDR1 SGHVS and CDR2 FQNEAQ. The CDR3 extends over 18 amino acids. The CDR3 loop reads CASSLGGLATSGYNEQFF. The CDR3 region has the DNA TGTGCCAGCAGCTTAGGGGGTTTAGCGACTAGCGGGTACAATGAGCAGTTCTTC.

This clonotype was counted a single time. The chain carries TRBV20-1 and TRBJ1-1; TRBD1 agrees at 7 bases. The J segment lost 4 bases and the V segment lost 8 bases, leaving 10 bases of the junction unmatched. CDR3 length: 13 amino acids. From germline, CDR1 is DFQATT and CDR2 SNEGSKA (reference sequence). This CDR3 reads CSPQGGAGTEAFF. CDR3 bases: TGCAGTCCGCAGGGGGGCGCGGGCACTGAAGCTTTCTTT.

The table lists this clonotype with a few counts. This chain links TRBV30 with TRBJ2-1, with 9 bases matching TRBD2. The V gene end was trimmed by 7 bases and the J gene end by 9 bases; junction bases not matched to a gene: 13. This CDR3 region has 14 residues. CDR1 and CDR2 (germline): GTSNPN, SVGIG (reference sequence). CDR3: CALSGGGGAREQFF. Here the CDR3 DNA reads TGTGCCTTATCGGGGGGCGGGGGGGCGCGTGAGCAGTTCTTC.

This clonotype has a handful of counts. This sequence joins TRBV9 and TRBJ2-1; 11 positions agree with TRBD2. J lost 4 bases, V lost 0 bases, and 9 bases had no gene match. From germline, CDR1 is SGDLS and CDR2 YYNGEE. CDR3 length equals 18 residues. CDR3 DNA: TGTGCCAGCAGCGTAGACGGGGCTAGCGGGGGGCCTTACAATGAGCAGTTCTTC. Its protein is CASSVDGASGGPYNEQFF.

This clonotype was detected only a few times. The rearrangement links TRBV25-1 to TRBJ1-1, with D unclear. The CDR3 has 12 amino acids. V was clipped by 7 bases and J by 1 base, with 7 bases between them. Germline assignment: CDR1 MGHDK and CDR2 SYGVNS. This CDR3 reads CASKAGNTEAFF. Here the CDR3 DNA reads TGTGCCAGCAAAGCCGGGAACACTGAAGCTTTCTTT.

This clonotype was detected ten times or more. This chain joins TRBV19 and TRBJ2-7, with 13 nucleotides matching TRBD2. Germline lookup yields CDR1 LNHDA and CDR2 SQIVND (reference sequence). V lost 7 bases, J lost 6 bases, and 9 bases stayed unmatched. The CDR3 spans 15 residues. CDR3 protein: CASTQGTSGAREQYF. CDR3 bases: TGTGCCAGTACTCAGGGGACTAGCGGGGCGCGCGAGCAGTACTTC.

This clonotype occurred many times. V and J are TRBV6-5 and TRBJ2-7; 7 nucleotides match TRBD1. V shed 0 bases and J 3 bases; nucleotides not matched to a gene: 2. The V gene's germline CDR1 is MNHEY and CDR2 SVGAGI. CDR3 length: 14 amino acids. The CDR3: CASSYSSGGYEQYF. The CDR3 coding sequence is TGTGCCAGCAGTTACTCTTCAGGGGGCTACGAGCAGTACTTC.

This clonotype appeared many times. CDR3 coding DNA: TGTGCCAGCAGTCCAGGCCTCAACGGGGAGCTGTTTTTT. This sequence encodes CASSPGLNGELFF. The chain couples TRBV13 to TRBJ2-2; D not resolved. The CDR3 length is 13 residues. Trimming took off 6 bases at V and 7 bases at J, with 12 bases between the two ends. Germline CDR1 reads PRHDT; CDR2 reads FYEKMQ (reference sequence).